These 24 T cell receptor beta chains originate from one sample sequenced in a study of CD8+CD57+ T cells in acquired aplastic anemia. Template material for TCR beta VDJ and CDR3 profiling consisted of genomic DNA. MiXCR, run by TCRdb on the reads, gives a single entry per CDR3 protein. The sample includes roughly 290,000 distinct CDR3 sequences, 45% to 65% seen only once; the top ten take 1.3%. Sequenced patients had shown CD8+CD57+ cell expansion by flow cytometry. Sequencing input: sorted CD4+, CD8+, or CD8+CD57+ T cells (not recorded which) from PBMCs. The receptors here all came from a human donor with aplastic anemia.

The chain uses TRBV7-9 and TRBJ2-2; 12 bases are a match to TRBD1. The CDR3 has 16 residues. Germline values: CDR1 SEHNR, CDR2 FQNEAQ (reference sequence). Trimming removed 4 bases from V and 5 bases from J; junction bases left unmatched: 5. The CDR3 DNA is TGTGCCAGCAGCTCCGGGACAGGGGGCGCGACCGGGGAGCTGTTTTTT. This gives the protein CASSSGTGGATGELFF. The variable domain in full, with the rest retrieved from reference TRBV7-9 and TRBJ2-2, is DTGVSQNPRHKITKRGQNVTFRCDPISEHNRLYWYRQTLGQGPEFLTYFQNEAQLEKSRLLSDRFSAERPKGSFSTLEIQRTEQGDSAMYLCASSSGTGGATGELFFGEGSRLTVL.

This clonotype was observed a few times. The chain combines TRBV10-2 with TRBJ1-2; D is possibly TRBD1 (6 bases). The CDR3 is 15 amino acids. Trimming left V 4 bases short and J 5 bases short, with 17 bases between. The germline CDR1 and CDR2 sequences are WSHSY and SAAADI. CDR3 residues: CASSVEMGAEYGYTF. CDR3 coding DNA: TGCGCCAGCAGTGTCGAGATGGGGGCTGAGTATGGCTACACCTTC.

This clonotype appeared many times. This sequence joins TRBV7-3 and TRBJ2-1; D perhaps matches TRBD1 (5 bases). V lost 4 bases and J lost 8, with 15 bases in between. The V gene's germline CDR1 is SGHTA and CDR2 FQGTGA. The CDR3 is made up of 14 amino acids. In nucleotides, the CDR3 is TGTGCCAGCAGCTCAGGGTCTCAGGGCGATGAGCAGTTCTTC. Its protein product is CASSSGSQGDEQFF.

This clonotype was counted ten times or more. The chain combines TRBV20-1 with TRBJ1-4; D unresolved. This CDR3 region has 16 residues. Trimming shortened V by 1 base and J by 0 bases, and 12 bases separated the two germline ends. Per germline, CDR1 DFQATT and CDR2 SNEGSKA (reference sequence). The CDR3 sequence: CSARAAGSATNEKLFF. For the CDR3, the DNA is TGCAGTGCTAGAGCGGCGGGGAGTGCAACTAATGAAAAACTGTTTTTT.

This chain uses TRBV7-8 with TRBJ2-7; 9 bases line up with TRBD1. J lost 3 bases, V lost 4 bases, and 4 bases had no gene match. CDR3 length equals 14 residues. Per germline, CDR1 SGHVS and CDR2 FQNEAQ. In nucleotides, the CDR3 is TGTGCCAGCAGCTCCCGGACAGGGGTCTACGAGCAGTACTTC. The encoded protein is CASSSRTGVYEQYF.

Turning to this clonotype: This CDR3 fails to terminate in the conserved phenylalanine or tryptophan, so it likely reflects a read error. No DNA is shown, since the ends of the CDR3 on it are uncertain; the CDR3 is the one TCRdb lists. This chain joins TRBV4-2 and TRBJ2-7; the D segment call TRBD2 is taken from the table without a DNA check. A total of 8 residues make up the CDR3, ends included. Germline values: CDR1 LGHNA, CDR2 YNFKEQ. CDR3 sequence reads: CASSRTSR.

This clonotype was seen repeatedly, ten times or more. Since a much larger clone is just one base distant, this may be a read error. The V call is TRBV10-3, the J call TRBJ2-5; TRBD2 matches at 7 bases. CDR3 length: 13 residues. The V segment lost 10 bases and the J segment 3 bases; nucleotides outside the gene matches: 8. Germline CDR1 reads ENHRY; CDR2 reads SYGVKD. The CDR3 is CATREGGEETQYF. CDR3 in DNA: TGTGCCACCAGGGAGGGCGGGGAAGAGACCCAGTACTTC.

To note about this clonotype: One end of the junction varies from germline; a read error may be responsible. The chain is built from TRBV10-3 and TRBJ2-2, with D possibly called TRBD1 or TRBD2 (5 bases each). The germline V gene has CDR1 ENHRY and CDR2 SYGVKD. CDR3 length: 17 residues. This CDR3 reads CAVSDPTGTRKAGELFF. The CDR3 DNA sequence: TGTGCCGTCAGTGATCCTACCGGGACCAGAAAAGCCGGGGAGCTGTTTTTT.

This clonotype was observed a few times. Just one base apart from a much larger clone, this may be a read error. The chain couples TRBV6-5 to TRBJ1-6, with D perhaps TRBD1 (5 bases). The germline V gene encodes CDR1 MNHEY and CDR2 SVGAGI. V lost 8 bases and J lost 2, with 13 bases in between. The CDR3 has 15 residues. This chain's CDR3 is CASGGGRTYNSPLHF. The CDR3, as DNA: TGTGCCAGCGGGGGAGGTCGAACCTATAATTCACCCCTCCACTTT.

This clonotype was seen ten or more times. The rearrangement uses TRBV3-1 and TRBJ1-4, with D possibly being TRBD1 (5 bases). The CDR3 is 16 amino acids. V lost 1 base to trimming and J lost 7 bases, with 16 bases between them. Looked up from germline, CDR1 is LGHDT and CDR2 is YNNKEL (reference sequence). The DNA of the CDR3 is TGTGCCAGCAGCCAAGCGATTGGGACCTTGGCTGAAAAACTGTTTTTT. It codes for CASSQAIGTLAEKLFF.

This clonotype was detected many times. The V gene is TRBV15, the J gene TRBJ2-1, with TRBD2 identical over 7 bases. CDR1 is LNHNV, CDR2 YYDKDF, per germline (reference sequence). The V segment lost 6 bases and the J segment 8 bases; nucleotides outside the gene matches: 4. The length of the CDR3 is 12 residues. The CDR3 DNA reads as TGTGCCACCAGGGGAACTAGCGATGAGCAGTTCTTC. It yields the protein CATRGTSDEQFF.

This chain connects TRBV19 to TRBJ1-5; perhaps TRBD1 as D (5 bases). Germline CDR1 is LNHDA and CDR2 is SQIVND (reference sequence). V was cut by 8 bases and J by 4 bases, with 12 bases left in between. The CDR3 sequence is 13 residues long. Here the CDR3 DNA reads TGTGCCAGTTCCACAGGACATAATCAGCCCCAGCATTTT. It translates to CASSTGHNQPQHF. The whole variable domain, filled in from reference TRBV19 and TRBJ1-5, reads DGGITQSPKYLFRKEGQNVTLSCEQNLNHDAMYWYRQDPGQGLRLIYYSQIVNDFQKGDIAEGYSVSREKKESFPLTVTSAQKNPTAFYLCASSTGHNQPQHFGDGTRLSIL.

This sequence joins TRBV12-3 or TRBV12-4 and TRBJ2-7, with TRBD2 matching 7 bases. V lost 3 bases to trimming and J lost 8 bases; unmatched junction nucleotides: 10. There are 14 residues in the CDR3. The CDR3 region is CASSFSSGKPKQYF. In nucleotides, the CDR3 is TGTGCCAGCAGTTTCTCCAGCGGGAAACCCAAGCAGTACTTC.

This chain uses TRBV20-1 with TRBJ2-7; D may be TRBD1 (6 bases). This CDR3 contains 14 residues. Deletions cut 1 base from V and 3 bases from J, with 13 bases between. CDR1 and CDR2 (germline): DFQATT, SNEGSKA (reference sequence). CDR3 coding DNA: TGCAGTGCTAGAGCTTCAGGGGCGGACTACGAGCAGTACTTC. Amino acids: CSARASGADYEQYF.

This chain joins TRBV20-1 and TRBJ2-5, with 16 bases fitting TRBD2. Trimming cost V 3 bases and J 11 bases; bases outside gene matches: 6. This CDR3 contains 14 residues. The germline V gene has CDR1 DFQATT and CDR2 SNEGSKA (reference sequence). Here the CDR3 reads CSASGTSGGAEQYF. The CDR3 nucleotides read TGCAGTGCTAGTGGGACTAGCGGGGGGGCGGAACAGTACTTC.

This chain links TRBV5-1 with TRBJ2-7, with 10 bases fitting TRBD1. V lost 4 bases, J lost 6 bases, and 7 bases stayed unmatched. The CDR3 covers 14 residues. Germline loops: CDR1 SGHRS, CDR2 YFSETQ. DNA for the CDR3: TGCGCCAGCAGCCAGATCGGACAGGGGGGCGAGCAGTACTTC. Translation: CASSQIGQGGEQYF.

V is TRBV7-3 and J is TRBJ1-4, with 7 bases identical to TRBD1. Trimming at V came to 5 bases and at J to 8 bases, leaving 11 bases not matched to a gene. CDR1 SGHTA and CDR2 FQGTGA come from the germline V gene. The CDR3 extends over 15 amino acids. Written as DNA, the CDR3 is TGTGCCAGCAGCACCGACACAGGGGCGGGGGAAAAACTGTTTTTT. Translated: CASSTDTGAGEKLFF.

At least ten counts were recorded for this clonotype. The V call is TRBV7-9, the J call TRBJ2-5, with 8 bases that match TRBD1. CDR1 is SEHNR, CDR2 FQNEAQ, per germline (reference sequence). After removal of 7 bases from V and 3 bases from J, the junction contained 10 bases not matched to a gene. This CDR3 is 15 amino acids long. This CDR3 reads CASKSLDRVKETQYF. The CDR3, as DNA: TGTGCCAGCAAATCCTTGGACAGGGTGAAAGAGACCCAGTACTTC.

The CDR3 nucleotides read TGCAGTGCTTGGACAGTCGATTCACCCCTCCACTTT. Its protein is CSAWTVDSPLHF. The J gene is TRBJ1-6, the V gene TRBV20-1, with D perhaps TRBD1 (6 bases). V was shortened by 5 bases and J by 8 bases, with 10 bases between the two germline ends. CDR1 is DFQATT and CDR2 is SNEGSKA in the germline V gene (reference sequence). This CDR3 region has 12 residues.

The rearrangement links TRBV5-1 to TRBJ2-3, with 8 nucleotides matching TRBD1. The V and J ends lost 5 bases and 1 base, in that order; junction bases with no gene match: 9. Germline V CDR1 and CDR2: SGHRS, YFSETQ. This CDR3 region has 16 residues. CDR3 residues: CASSRDRRAGTDTQYF. The CDR3 region has the DNA TGCGCCAGCAGTCGGGACAGGCGGGCTGGCACAGATACGCAGTATTTT.

V and J are TRBV12-3 or TRBV12-4 and TRBJ2-7, with 8 bases that match TRBD2. With V trimmed by 6 bases and J by 0 bases, 7 bases remained unmatched. The CDR3 length is 15 residues. CDR3 DNA: TGTGCCAGCAGCATTAGCGGGGTTAGCTCCTACGAGCAGTACTTC. Amino acids: CASSISGVSSYEQYF.

The chain couples TRBV19 to TRBJ1-6, with a tentative D call TRBD1 (5 bases). Germline V lookup: CDR1 LNHDA, CDR2 SQIVND (reference sequence). The CDR3 runs 16 residues. Trimming shortened V by 1 base and J by 9 bases, and 16 bases separated the two germline ends. The CDR3 coding sequence is TGTGCCAGTAGTATAGGAAGAATGGGGGACCCTTCACCCCTCCACTTT. It encodes CASSIGRMGDPSPLHF.

This clonotype came up a few times. The chain combines TRBV10-3 with TRBJ2-7; D may be TRBD1 (6 bases). Trimming left V 5 bases short and J 5 bases short, with 13 bases between. The CDR3 runs 13 residues. Germline-derived CDR1 and CDR2 are ENHRY and SYGVKD. The CDR3 region has the DNA TGTGCCATCAGTTCAGGGGCGGAGGACGAGCAGTACTTC. Amino acids: CAISSGAEDEQYF.

Of note for this clonotype: It may be a read error: a sequence one base away is much more abundant. The chain is built from TRBV4-1 and TRBJ2-5; TRBD2 might be the D (6 bases). The CDR3 is 14 residues long. Germline V lookup: CDR1 MGHRA, CDR2 YSYEKL. CDR3 nucleotide sequence: TGCGCCTGCAGCCAAGAAGGCGGGGTGGAGACCCAGTACTTC. Translated, it gives CACSQEGGVETQYF.